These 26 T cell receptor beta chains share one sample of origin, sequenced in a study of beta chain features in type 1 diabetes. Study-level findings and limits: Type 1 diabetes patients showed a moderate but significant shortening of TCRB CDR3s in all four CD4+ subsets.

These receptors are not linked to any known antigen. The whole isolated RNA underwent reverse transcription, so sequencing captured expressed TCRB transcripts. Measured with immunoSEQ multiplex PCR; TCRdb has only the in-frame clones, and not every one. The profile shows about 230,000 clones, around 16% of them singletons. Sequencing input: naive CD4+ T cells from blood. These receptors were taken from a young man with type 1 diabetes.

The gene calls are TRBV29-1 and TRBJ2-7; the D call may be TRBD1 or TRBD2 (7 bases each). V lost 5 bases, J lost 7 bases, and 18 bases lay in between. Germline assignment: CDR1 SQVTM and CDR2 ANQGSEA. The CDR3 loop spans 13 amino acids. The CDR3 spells CSVRGGGPREQYF. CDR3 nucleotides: TGCAGCGTTAGGGGAGGGGGCCCCCGGGAGCAGTACTTC.

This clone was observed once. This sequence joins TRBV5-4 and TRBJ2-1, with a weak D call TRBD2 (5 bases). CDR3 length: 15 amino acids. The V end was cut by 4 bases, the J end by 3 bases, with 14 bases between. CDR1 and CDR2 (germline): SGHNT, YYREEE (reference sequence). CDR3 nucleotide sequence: TGTGCCAGCAGCCAGGACTTATCGGGCTACAATGAGCAGTTCTTC. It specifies CASSQDLSGYNEQFF.

CDR3 protein: CASSQRTSGSNEQFF. In nucleotides, the CDR3 is TGCGCCAGCAGCCAGAGGACTAGCGGGAGCAATGAGCAGTTCTTC. This chain uses TRBV4-3 with TRBJ2-1; 13 positions agree with TRBD2. Per the germline V gene, CDR1 is LGHNA and CDR2 is YSLEER. CDR3 length: 15 residues. Trimming cost V 3 bases and J 6 bases; bases outside gene matches: 2.

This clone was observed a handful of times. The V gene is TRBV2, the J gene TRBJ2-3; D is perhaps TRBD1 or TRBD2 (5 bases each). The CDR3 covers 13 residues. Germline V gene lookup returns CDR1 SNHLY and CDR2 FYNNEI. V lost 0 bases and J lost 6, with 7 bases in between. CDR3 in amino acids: CASSEAEGDTQYF. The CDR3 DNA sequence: TGTGCCAGCAGTGAAGCCGAGGGGGATACGCAGTATTTT.

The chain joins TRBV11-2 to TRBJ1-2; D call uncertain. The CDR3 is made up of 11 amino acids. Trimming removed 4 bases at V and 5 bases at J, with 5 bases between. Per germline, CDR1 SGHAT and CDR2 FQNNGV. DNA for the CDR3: TGTGCCAGCAGCTGGGCATATGGCTACACCTTC. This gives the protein CASSWAYGYTF.

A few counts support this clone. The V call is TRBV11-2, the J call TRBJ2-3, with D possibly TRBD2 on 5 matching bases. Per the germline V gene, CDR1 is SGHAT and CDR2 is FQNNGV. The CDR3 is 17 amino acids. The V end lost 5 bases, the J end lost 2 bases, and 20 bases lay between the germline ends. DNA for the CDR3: TGTGCCAGCAGCACTAGAGCCGTCCCTATCGCCACAGATACGCAGTATTTT. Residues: CASSTRAVPIATDTQYF. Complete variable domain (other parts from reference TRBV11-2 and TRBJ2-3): EAGVAQSPRYKIIEKRQSVAFWCNPISGHATLYWYQQILGQGPKLLIQFQNNGVVDDSQLPKDRFSAERLKGVDSTLKIQPAKLEDSAVYLCASSTRAVPIATDTQYFGPGTRLTVL.

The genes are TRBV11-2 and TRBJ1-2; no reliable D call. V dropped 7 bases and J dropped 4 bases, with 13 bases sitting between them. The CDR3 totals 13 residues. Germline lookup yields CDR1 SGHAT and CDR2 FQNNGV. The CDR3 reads CASTNGVGYGYTF. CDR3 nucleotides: TGTGCCAGCACCAATGGGGTGGGCTATGGCTACACCTTC.

CDR3 region: CASRSPLNNEQFF. CDR3 DNA sequence: TGTGCCAGCAGATCTCCACTTAACAATGAGCAGTTCTTC. This chain uses TRBV6-1 with TRBJ2-1; no clear D. V dropped 6 bases and J dropped 5 bases, with 11 bases sitting between them. Germline V gene data show CDR1 as MNHNS and CDR2 as SASEGT. The CDR3 consists of 13 residues.

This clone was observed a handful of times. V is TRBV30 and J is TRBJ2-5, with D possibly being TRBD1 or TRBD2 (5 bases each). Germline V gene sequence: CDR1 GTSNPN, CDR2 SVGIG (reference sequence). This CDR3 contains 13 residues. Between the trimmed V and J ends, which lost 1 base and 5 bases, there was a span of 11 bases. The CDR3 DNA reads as TGTGCCTGGAGTGATGGGACCGAGGAGACCCAGTACTTC. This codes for CAWSDGTEETQYF.

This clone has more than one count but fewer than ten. DNA of the CDR3: TGTGCCAGCAGGGAGACTAGCGGCTACACCGGGGAGCTGTTTTTT. Translation: CASRETSGYTGELFF. V is TRBV11-2 and J is TRBJ2-2, with 9 nucleotides matching TRBD2. Germline loops: CDR1 SGHAT, CDR2 FQNNGV. Trimming at V came to 6 bases and at J to 3 bases, leaving 5 bases not matched to a gene. The CDR3 sequence is 15 residues long.

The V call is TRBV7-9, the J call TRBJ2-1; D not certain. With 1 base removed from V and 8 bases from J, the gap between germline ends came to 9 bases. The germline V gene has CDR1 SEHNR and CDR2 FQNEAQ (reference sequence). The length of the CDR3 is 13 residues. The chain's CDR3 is CASSLGGLDEQFF. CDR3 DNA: TGTGCCAGCAGCTTAGGAGGCCTCGATGAGCAGTTCTTC.

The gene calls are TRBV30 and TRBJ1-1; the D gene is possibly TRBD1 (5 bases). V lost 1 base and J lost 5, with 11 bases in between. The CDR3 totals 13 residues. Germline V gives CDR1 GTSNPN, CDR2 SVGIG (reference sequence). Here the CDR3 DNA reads TGTGCCTGGAGTGGAAGGGGAAAGACTGAAGCTTTCTTT. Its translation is CAWSGRGKTEAFF.

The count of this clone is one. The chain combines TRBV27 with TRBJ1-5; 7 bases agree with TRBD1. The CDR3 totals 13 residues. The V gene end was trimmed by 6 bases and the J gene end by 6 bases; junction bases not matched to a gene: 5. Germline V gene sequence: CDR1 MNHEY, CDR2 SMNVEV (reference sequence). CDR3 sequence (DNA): TGTGCCAGCAGGACACAGGGGAGTCAGCCCCAGCATTTT. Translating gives CASRTQGSQPQHF.

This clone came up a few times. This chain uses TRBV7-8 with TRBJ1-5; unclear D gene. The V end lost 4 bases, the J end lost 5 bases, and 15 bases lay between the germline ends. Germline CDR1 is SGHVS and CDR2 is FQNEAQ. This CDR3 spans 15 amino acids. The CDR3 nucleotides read TGTGCCAGCAGCTCGACTAGAGGTATTTATCAGCCCCAGCATTTT. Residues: CASSSTRGIYQPQHF. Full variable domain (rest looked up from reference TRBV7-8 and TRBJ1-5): GAGVSQSPRYKVAKRGQDVALRCDPISGHVSLFWYQQALGQGPEFLTYFQNEAQLDKSGLPSDRFFAERPEGSVSTLKIQRTQQEDSAVYLCASSSTRGIYQPQHFGDGTRLSIL.

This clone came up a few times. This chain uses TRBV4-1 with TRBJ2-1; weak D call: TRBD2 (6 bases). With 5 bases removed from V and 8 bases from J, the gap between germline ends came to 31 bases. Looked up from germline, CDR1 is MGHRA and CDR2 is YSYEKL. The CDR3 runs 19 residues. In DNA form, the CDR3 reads TGCGCCAGCAGCGTGGGTCTAGCGAGAAACAGCCCCTATAGGTATGAGCAGTTCTTC. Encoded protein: CASSVGLARNSPYRYEQFF.

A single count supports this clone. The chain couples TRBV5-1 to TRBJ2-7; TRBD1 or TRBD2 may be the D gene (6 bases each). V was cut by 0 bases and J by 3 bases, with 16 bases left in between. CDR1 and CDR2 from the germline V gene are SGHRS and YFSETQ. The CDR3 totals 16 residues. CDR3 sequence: CASSLALGGPNYEQYF. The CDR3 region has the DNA TGCGCCAGCAGCTTGGCCTTGGGGGGCCCTAACTACGAGCAGTACTTC.

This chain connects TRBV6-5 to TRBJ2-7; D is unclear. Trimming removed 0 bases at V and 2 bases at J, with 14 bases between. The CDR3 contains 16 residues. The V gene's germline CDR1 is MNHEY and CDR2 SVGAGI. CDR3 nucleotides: TGTGCCAGCAGTTACTCGATCTTACTGTCGCCCTACGAGCAGTACTTC. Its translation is CASSYSILLSPYEQYF.

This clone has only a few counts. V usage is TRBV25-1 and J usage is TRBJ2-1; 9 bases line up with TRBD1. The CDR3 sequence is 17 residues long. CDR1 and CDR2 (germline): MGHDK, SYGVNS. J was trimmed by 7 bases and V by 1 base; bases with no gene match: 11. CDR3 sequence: CASSELFHRGQGNEQFF. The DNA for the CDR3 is TGTGCCAGCAGTGAATTATTCCACAGGGGGCAAGGGAATGAGCAGTTCTTC.

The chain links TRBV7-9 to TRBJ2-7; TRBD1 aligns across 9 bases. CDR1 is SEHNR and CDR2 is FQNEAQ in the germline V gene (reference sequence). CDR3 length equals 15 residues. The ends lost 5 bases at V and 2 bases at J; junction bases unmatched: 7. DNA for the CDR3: TGTGCCAGCAGCCGATACAGGGGGCTGACCTACGAGCAGTACTTC. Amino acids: CASSRYRGLTYEQYF.

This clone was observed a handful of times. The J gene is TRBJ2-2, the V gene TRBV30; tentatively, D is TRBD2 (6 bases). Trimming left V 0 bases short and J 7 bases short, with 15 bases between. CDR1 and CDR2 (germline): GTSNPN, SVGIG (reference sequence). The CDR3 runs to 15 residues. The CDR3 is CAWSVLAARGGELFF. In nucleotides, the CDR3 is TGTGCCTGGAGTGTATTAGCGGCCCGGGGCGGGGAGCTGTTTTTT. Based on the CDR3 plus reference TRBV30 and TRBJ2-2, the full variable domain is SQTIHQWPATLVQPVGSPLSLECTVEGTSNPNLYWYRQAAGRGLQLLFYSVGIGQISSEVPQNLSASRPQDRQFILSSKKLLLSDSGFYLCAWSVLAARGGELFFGEGSRLTVL.

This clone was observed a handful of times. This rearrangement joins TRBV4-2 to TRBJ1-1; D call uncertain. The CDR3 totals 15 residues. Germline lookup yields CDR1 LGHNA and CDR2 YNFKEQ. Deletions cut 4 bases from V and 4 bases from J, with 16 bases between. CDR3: CASSRPAGQRTEAFF. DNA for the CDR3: TGTGCCAGCAGCCGACCGGCAGGCCAACGCACTGAAGCTTTCTTT.

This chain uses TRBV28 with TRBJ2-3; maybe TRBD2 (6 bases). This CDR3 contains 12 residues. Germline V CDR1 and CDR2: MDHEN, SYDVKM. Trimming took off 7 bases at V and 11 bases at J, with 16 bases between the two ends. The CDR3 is CASTSGTLKQYF. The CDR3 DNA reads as TGTGCCAGCACCTCAGGGACTCTTAAGCAGTATTTT.

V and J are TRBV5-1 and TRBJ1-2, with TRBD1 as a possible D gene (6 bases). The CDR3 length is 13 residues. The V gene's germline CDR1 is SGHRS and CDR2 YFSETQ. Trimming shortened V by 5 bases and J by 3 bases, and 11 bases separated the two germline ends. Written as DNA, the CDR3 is TGCGCCAGCAGTTTACAGGGAGACTATGGCTACACCTTC. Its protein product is CASSLQGDYGYTF.

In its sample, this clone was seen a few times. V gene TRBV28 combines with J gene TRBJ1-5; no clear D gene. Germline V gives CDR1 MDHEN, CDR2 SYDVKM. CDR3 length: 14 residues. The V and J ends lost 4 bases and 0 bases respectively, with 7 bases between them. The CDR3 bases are TGTGCCAGCAGTTCCCAGTATAGCAATCAGCCCCAGCATTTT. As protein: CASSSQYSNQPQHF. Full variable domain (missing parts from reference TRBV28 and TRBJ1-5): DVKVTQSSRYLVKRTGEKVFLECVQDMDHENMFWYRQDPGLGLRLIYFSYDVKMKEKGDIPEGYSVSREKKERFSLILESASTNQTSMYLCASSSQYSNQPQHFGDGTRLSIL.

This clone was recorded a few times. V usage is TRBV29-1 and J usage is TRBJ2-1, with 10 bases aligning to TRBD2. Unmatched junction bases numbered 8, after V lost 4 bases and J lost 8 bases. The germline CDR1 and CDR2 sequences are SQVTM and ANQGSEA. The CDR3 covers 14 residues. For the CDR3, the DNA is TGCAGCGTTGGGTCTCTAGCGGGAGTAGATGAGCAGTTCTTC. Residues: CSVGSLAGVDEQFF.

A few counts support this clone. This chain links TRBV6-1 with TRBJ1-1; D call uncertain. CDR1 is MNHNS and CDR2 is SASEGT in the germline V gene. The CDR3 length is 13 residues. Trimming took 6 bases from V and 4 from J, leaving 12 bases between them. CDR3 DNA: TGTGCCAGCAGGAAGACACTTACCACTGAAGCTTTCTTT. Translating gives CASRKTLTTEAFF.